Below, 25 T cell receptor beta chains from the same sample are listed, as sequenced in a study of control samples from healthy donors and cancer patients. Libraries were prepared by immunoSEQ multiplex PCR; TCRdb keeps only in-frame clonotypes and omits some of them. This table has 65,000 to 100,000 clones, 90% to 95% appearing once. Sample: blood. These receptors were obtained from a man aged 45-60 years in good health.

The count of this clone is one. This chain's CDR3 is CASSLVGLGGGMNTEAFF. CDR3 nucleotide sequence: TGTGCCAGCAGCTTAGTGGGCCTTGGCGGGGGGATGAACACTGAAGCTTTCTTT. This chain connects TRBV7-8 to TRBJ1-1; D is possibly TRBD1 (5 bases). CDR1 and CDR2 (germline): SGHVS, FQNEAQ. Trimming cost V 1 base and J 0 bases, with 18 bases left between them. CDR3 length equals 18 residues.

This rearrangement joins TRBV18 to TRBJ1-2; no definite D call. The CDR3 loop spans 18 amino acids. Germline CDR1 is KGHSH and CDR2 is LQKENI. The germline V and J ends were trimmed by 5 bases and 1 base, with 23 bases remaining between them. CDR3 loop: CASSSLGTDVLGNYGYTF. In DNA, the CDR3 is TGTGCCAGCTCATCATTGGGTACCGATGTATTGGGTAACTATGGCTACACCTTC. The complete variable domain, with remaining parts taken from reference TRBV18 and TRBJ1-2, reads NAGVMQNPRHLVRRRGQEARLRCSPMKGHSHVYWYRQLPEEGLKFMVYLQKENIIDESGMPKERFSAEFPKEGPSILRIQQVVRGDSAAYFCASSSLGTDVLGNYGYTFGSGTRLTVV.

This clone showed up just a few times. The rearrangement uses TRBV6-6 and TRBJ1-6; possible D gene TRBD1, 5 bases. The CDR3 has 15 amino acids. Looked up from germline, CDR1 is MNHNY and CDR2 is SVGAGI (reference sequence). V lost 4 bases and J lost 7, with 14 bases in between. The CDR3 region is CASSSGHGGNSPLHF. The CDR3 DNA sequence: TGTGCCAGCAGTTCAGGACACGGTGGGAATTCACCCCTCCACTTT.

The chain uses TRBV29-1 and TRBJ2-2, with D possibly called TRBD1 or TRBD2 (5 bases each). The V and J ends lost 8 bases and 7 bases respectively, with 14 bases between them. This CDR3 has 12 amino acids. The germline gives CDR1 SQVTM, CDR2 ANQGSEA. The CDR3 nucleotides are TGCAGCTTCCGGGACCTTGGCGGGGAGCTGTTTTTT. It yields the protein CSFRDLGGELFF.

This clone was counted between two and nine times. This chain connects TRBV5-1 to TRBJ1-4; 7 positions agree with TRBD1. Germline CDR1 reads SGHRS; CDR2 reads YFSETQ. The V and J ends lost 0 bases and 3 bases, in that order; junction bases with no gene match: 2. The CDR3 sequence is 15 residues long. CDR3 DNA: TGCGCCAGCAGCTTGGCGACAGGGTCTAATGAAAAACTGTTTTTT. Protein product: CASSLATGSNEKLFF. The whole variable domain, remainder taken from reference TRBV5-1 and TRBJ1-4, is KAGVTQTPRYLIKTRGQQVTLSCSPISGHRSVSWYQQTPGQGLQFLFEYFSETQRNKGNFPGRFSGRQFSNSRSEMNVSTLELGDSALYLCASSLATGSNEKLFFGSGTQLSVL.

The genes are TRBV6-6 and TRBJ1-2; D call uncertain. This CDR3 comprises 15 residues. CDR1 is MNHNY, CDR2 SVGAGI, per germline (reference sequence). Trimming removed 4 bases from V and 7 bases from J, with 19 bases in between. In DNA, the CDR3 is TGTGCCAGCAGTTCTCATCTGGCCAGCGTTGCTGGCTACACCTTC. This codes for CASSSHLASVAGYTF.

The chain employs TRBV3-1 (or the pseudogene TRBV3-2) and TRBJ1-1, with 7 bases fitting TRBD1. This CDR3 is 15 amino acids long. The V gene's germline CDR1 is LGHDT and CDR2 YNNKEL (reference sequence). With V trimmed by 4 bases and J by 0 bases, 5 bases remained unmatched. The CDR3 DNA sequence: TGTGCCAGCAGCCTACAGACAGGGATGAACACTGAAGCTTTCTTT. Translating it yields CASSLQTGMNTEAFF.

This chain links TRBV11-3 with TRBJ1-1; no clear D. Germline values: CDR1 SGHNT, CDR2 YENEEA. The V end was cut by 5 bases, the J end by 6 bases, with 13 bases between. The CDR3 is made up of 13 amino acids. The CDR3 here is CASSTKASAEAFF. The CDR3 nucleotides are TGTGCCAGCAGCACCAAGGCGTCCGCTGAAGCTTTCTTT. The complete variable domain, with remaining parts taken from reference TRBV11-3 and TRBJ1-1, reads EAGVVQSPRYKIIEKKQPVAFWCNPISGHNTLYWYLQNLGQGPELLIRYENEEAVDDSQLPKDRFSAERLKGVDSTLKIQPAELGDSAVYLCASSTKASAEAFFGQGTRLTVV.

This sequence joins TRBV19 and TRBJ2-3, with TRBD2 matching 16 bases. CDR1 and CDR2 (germline): LNHDA, SQIVND (reference sequence). The V segment lost 5 bases and the J segment 7 bases; nucleotides outside the gene matches: 15. This CDR3 region has 19 residues. The CDR3 here is CASSSHLGTSGGVIHTQYF. In DNA form, the CDR3 reads TGTGCCAGTAGTTCCCACCTCGGGACTAGCGGGGGGGTTATTCATACGCAGTATTTT. Filled out from reference TRBV19 and TRBJ2-3, the complete variable domain reads DGGITQSPKYLFRKEGQNVTLSCEQNLNHDAMYWYRQDPGQGLRLIYYSQIVNDFQKGDIAEGYSVSREKKESFPLTVTSAQKNPTAFYLCASSSHLGTSGGVIHTQYFGPGTRLTVL.

This chain joins TRBV5-1 and TRBJ1-2; D is unclear. Per germline, CDR1 SGHRS and CDR2 YFSETQ. V was shortened by 0 bases and J by 8 bases, with 14 bases between the two germline ends. The length of the CDR3 is 14 residues. The chain's CDR3 is CASSLVGAERGYTF. The CDR3 DNA follows: TGCGCCAGCAGCTTGGTCGGAGCTGAGAGGGGCTACACCTTC.

About this clone itself: Other DNA sequences in the same sample also yield this CDR3. The chain carries TRBV5-1 and TRBJ2-3; D ambiguous. Looked up from germline, CDR1 is SGHRS and CDR2 is YFSETQ. V lost 4 bases, J lost 2 bases, and 5 bases lay in between. The CDR3 has 12 amino acids. CDR3 loop: CASSPNTDTQYF. The CDR3 bases are TGCGCCAGCAGCCCAAACACAGATACGCAGTATTTT. Complete variable domain (other parts from reference TRBV5-1 and TRBJ2-3): KAGVTQTPRYLIKTRGQQVTLSCSPISGHRSVSWYQQTPGQGLQFLFEYFSETQRNKGNFPGRFSGRQFSNSRSEMNVSTLELGDSALYLCASSPNTDTQYFGPGTRLTVL.

This sequence joins TRBV6-2 or TRBV6-3 and TRBJ1-1; a weak D match, TRBD1 (5 bases). Germline lookup yields CDR1 MNHEY and CDR2 SVGEGT. The CDR3 loop spans 17 amino acids. Trimming cost V 5 bases and J 4 bases, with 23 bases left between them. The CDR3 is CASSGIRGQVRSTEAFF. CDR3 bases: TGTGCCAGCAGTGGTATAAGGGGCCAGGTACGAAGCACTGAAGCTTTCTTT.

The gene calls are TRBV3-1 (or the pseudogene TRBV3-2) and TRBJ1-3; D gene uncertain. CDR1 is LGHDT and CDR2 is YNNKEL in the germline V gene (reference sequence). This CDR3 region has 13 residues. With 4 bases removed from V and 10 bases from J, the gap between germline ends came to 14 bases. CDR3 residues: CASSPGSSGTIYF. In DNA, the CDR3 is TGTGCCAGCAGCCCCGGGTCCTCGGGAACCATATATTTT.

The DNA of the CDR3 is TGTGCCAGCAGTCCTTTAACAGGGCGGCTTAACTATGGCTACACCTTC. Amino acids: CASSPLTGRLNYGYTF. The V gene is TRBV2, the J gene TRBJ1-2; perhaps TRBD1 as D (6 bases). The germline V gene encodes CDR1 SNHLY and CDR2 FYNNEI. This CDR3 has 16 residues. V lost 5 bases and J lost 1, with 17 bases in between.

The J gene is TRBJ2-1, the V gene TRBV4-2; maybe TRBD1 (6 bases). Germline assignment: CDR1 LGHNA and CDR2 YNFKEQ. CDR3 length equals 18 residues. Between the trimmed V and J ends, which lost 1 base and 6 bases, there was a span of 22 bases. The CDR3 DNA sequence: TGTGCCAGCAGCCAAGTGGTCAGGGGCCGGCAGTCTTCCAATGAGCAGTTCTTC. Its translation: CASSQVVRGRQSSNEQFF.

The J gene is TRBJ2-3, the V gene TRBV9; D may be TRBD2 (7 bases). The CDR3 spans 16 residues. CDR1 is SGDLS and CDR2 is YYNGEE in the germline V gene. Trimming shortened V by 0 bases and J by 1 base, and 12 bases separated the two germline ends. CDR3 bases: TGTGCCAGCAGCGTAGGAGGGGGGGGCGGCACAGATACGCAGTATTTT. Translated: CASSVGGGGGTDTQYF. Full variable domain (remainder filled in from reference TRBV9 and TRBJ2-3): DSGVTQTPKHLITATGQRVTLRCSPRSGDLSVYWYQQSLDQGLQFLIQYYNGEERAKGNILERFSAQQFPDLHSELNLSSLELGDSALYFCASSVGGGGGTDTQYFGPGTRLTVL.

The J gene is TRBJ1-3, the V gene TRBV9; D remains ambiguous. This CDR3 has 14 amino acids. The germline V and J ends were trimmed by 4 bases and 1 base, with 9 bases remaining between them. Per the germline V gene, CDR1 is SGDLS and CDR2 is YYNGEE. The DNA of the CDR3 is TGTGCCAGCAGCCTCCAAGGGTCTGGAAACACCATATATTTT. As protein: CASSLQGSGNTIYF.

The J gene is TRBJ1-5, the V gene TRBV3-1 (or the pseudogene TRBV3-2); D is ambiguous. Looked up from germline, CDR1 is LGHDT and CDR2 is YNNKEL (reference sequence). This CDR3 has 13 amino acids. V was cut by 6 bases and J by 4 bases, with 10 bases left in between. The CDR3 region is CASSKGWNQPQHF. The DNA for the CDR3 is TGTGCCAGCAGTAAGGGCTGGAATCAGCCCCAGCATTTT.

The V call is TRBV7-2, the J call TRBJ1-2; TRBD1 matches 11 bases. V lost 4 bases and J lost 8; bases outside the gene matches: 9. The CDR3 has 15 residues. CDR1 and CDR2 from the germline V gene are SGHTA and FQGNSA. This CDR3 is CASSSGTGGPIGYTF. In nucleotides, the CDR3 is TGTGCCAGCAGCTCCGGGACAGGGGGTCCCATAGGCTACACCTTC. Looking up the rest from reference TRBV7-2 and TRBJ1-2 gives the full variable domain: GAGVSQSPSNKVTEKGKDVELRCDPISGHTALYWYRQSLGQGLEFLIYFQGNSAPDKSGLPSDRFSAERTGGSVSTLTIQRTQQEDSAVYLCASSSGTGGPIGYTFGSGTRLTVV.

The V call is TRBV19, the J call TRBJ1-4; D is undetermined. Germline CDR1 and CDR2: LNHDA and SQIVND (reference sequence). V lost 4 bases and J 8 bases, leaving 8 bases between the germline ends. CDR3 length: 12 residues. Here the CDR3 reads CASSTNMEKLFF. CDR3 DNA sequence: TGTGCCAGTAGTACTAACATGGAAAAACTGTTTTTT.

This chain joins TRBV12-3 or TRBV12-4 and TRBJ1-2; D not resolved. Trimming stripped 5 bases from V and 8 bases from J, with 12 bases between. The CDR3 sequence is 12 residues long. In DNA, the CDR3 is TGTGCCAGCAGTCCCCTACGAGGGGGCTACACCTTC. Protein sequence: CASSPLRGGYTF.

The V gene is TRBV6-2 or TRBV6-3, the J gene TRBJ1-2; no reliable D call. CDR1 is MNHEY, CDR2 SVGEGT, per germline. The CDR3 is 13 amino acids. V lost 2 bases and J 8 bases, leaving 12 bases between the germline ends. This chain's CDR3 is CASSYPQERGYTF. DNA of the CDR3: TGTGCCAGCAGTTACCCGCAGGAAAGAGGCTACACCTTC.

This chain joins TRBV15 and TRBJ2-7; 8 nucleotides line up with TRBD1. The CDR3 is 14 amino acids. CDR1 LNHNV and CDR2 YYDKDF come from the germline V gene (reference sequence). After removal of 5 bases from V and 4 bases from J, the junction contained 7 bases not matched to a gene. The CDR3 protein is CATSGPDREYEQYF. The CDR3 bases are TGTGCCACCAGCGGTCCGGACAGGGAATACGAGCAGTACTTC.

This chain joins TRBV29-1 and TRBJ2-2; no clear D gene. Trimming took 5 bases from V and 5 from J, leaving 9 bases between them. This CDR3 has 12 residues. CDR1 is SQVTM, CDR2 ANQGSEA, per germline. The CDR3 spells CSVRLGTGELFF. As DNA, the CDR3 is TGCAGCGTTCGCTTGGGGACCGGGGAGCTGTTTTTT.

The chain joins TRBV6-6 to TRBJ1-6; TRBD1 matches 7 bases. Germline values: CDR1 MNHNY, CDR2 SVGAGI (reference sequence). V was clipped by 6 bases and J by 5 bases; unmatched bases: 7. CDR3 length: 15 residues. The CDR3 loop is CASRSGTEDNSPLHF. DNA for the CDR3: TGTGCCAGCAGATCCGGGACAGAAGATAATTCACCCCTCCACTTT.